Detailed here is one T cell receptor (beta chain). The data stem from a study of blood T cell repertoires in COVID-19. In the authors' workflow: Estimation of nucleated cell counts was performed using reference gene primer amplification. Sequenced by immunoSEQ multiplex PCR; TCRdb stores in-frame clones only, minus some. V and J calls and clone size are as listed in that table; D and trimming were resolved from the DNA. The sample consists of about 100,000 clones, roughly 79% of them appearing once. The CDR3 length is 13 residues. V shed 6 bases and J shed 4 bases, with 12 bases lying between them. Input material: peripheral blood. The genes are TRBV12-3 or TRBV12-4 and TRBJ1-2, with D tentatively TRBD1 (5 bases). The TCR originated in a woman in her sixties or seventies with acute or convalescent COVID-19. CDR3 region: CASRLTASYGYTF. Written as DNA, the CDR3 is TGTGCCAGCAGACTGACAGCAAGCTATGGCTACACCTTC.